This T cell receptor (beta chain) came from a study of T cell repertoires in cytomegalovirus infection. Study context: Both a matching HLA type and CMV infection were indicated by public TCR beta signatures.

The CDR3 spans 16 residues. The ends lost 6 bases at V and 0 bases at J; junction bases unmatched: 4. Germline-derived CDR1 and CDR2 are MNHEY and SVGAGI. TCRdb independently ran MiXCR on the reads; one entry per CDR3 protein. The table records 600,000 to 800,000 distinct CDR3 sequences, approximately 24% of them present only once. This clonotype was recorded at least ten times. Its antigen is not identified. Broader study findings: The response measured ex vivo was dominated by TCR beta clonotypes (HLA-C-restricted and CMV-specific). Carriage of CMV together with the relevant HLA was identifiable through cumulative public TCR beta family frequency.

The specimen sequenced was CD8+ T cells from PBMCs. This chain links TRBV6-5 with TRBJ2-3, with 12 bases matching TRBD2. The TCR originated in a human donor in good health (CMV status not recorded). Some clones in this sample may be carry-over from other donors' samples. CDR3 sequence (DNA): TGTGCCAGCAGCTACGGACTAGCGGGGAGCACAGATACGCAGTATTTT. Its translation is CASSYGLAGSTDTQYF.